Sequencing of this T cell receptor (beta chain) was carried out in a study of CD8 T cells in Susac syndrome. The multiple sclerosis control group consisted of treatment-naive patients whose relapsing-remitting disease, which was either stable or active, fulfilled revised McDonald criteria. Negative magnetic isolation gave CD8+ and CD4+ cells; FACS enriched CD8+ TEMRA. This CDR3 is 15 amino acids long. Trimming took 0 bases from V and 2 from J, leaving 8 bases between them. In germline, CDR1 is SGDLS, CDR2 YYNGEE. Random hexamers were used to reverse transcribe about 0.5 to 1 ug of RNA. Coverage of TCR beta CDR3 amplification by immunoSEQ multiplex PCR extended to 54 Vbeta and 13 Jbeta. TCRdb reprocessed the immunoSEQ multiplex PCR reads with MiXCR, giving one entry per CDR3 protein. Of hundreds of thousands of distinct CDR3 sequences in the sample, almost 85% were seen once.

Material: CD8+ T cells from PBMCs. This sequence was found in a human donor with multiple sclerosis. This chain connects TRBV9 to TRBJ2-2; D possibly corresponds to TRBD1 (5 bases). The CDR3: CASSVGTINTGELFF. The CDR3 DNA is TGTGCCAGCAGCGTAGGGACAATAAACACCGGGGAGCTGTTTTTT.